What follows describes a single TCR beta chain. This CDR3 spans 17 amino acids. Germline assignment: CDR1 SGHTA and CDR2 FQGNSA. V was pared by 4 bases and J by 2 bases, with 10 bases of the junction left unmatched. Method: immunoSEQ multiplex PCR; TCRdb's copy keeps in-frame clones and lacks some. The sample has 470,000 or so clones; approximately 83% are singletons. The data belong to a study of blood T cell repertoires in COVID-19. This chain connects TRBV7-2 to TRBJ2-3; 9 positions match TRBD2. The specimen was peripheral blood. The sequence derives from a human donor in a cohort sampled during active COVID-19. The CDR3 loop is CASSSTLTSGNTDTQYF. The CDR3 region has the DNA TGTGCCAGCAGCTCCACCCTGACTAGCGGCAACACAGATACGCAGTATTTT.